These 18 T cell receptor beta chains were sequenced from one sample in a study of spatial heterogeneity in lung cancer. Time point indicated: sample taken at primary tumor resection. Whole RNA was taken from tumor, nontumor lung or frozen PBMC; it was then sequenced unsorted. Each CDR3 protein gets one entry after TCRdb re-called the 5' RACE reads with MiXCR. The sample lists about 12,000 distinct CDR3 sequences; around 15% were seen once. This material consisted of PBMCs, taken at surgery. Receptors were obtained from a male donor with early-stage non-small cell lung cancer.

The J gene is TRBJ2-2, the V gene TRBV27; TRBD1 matches at 9 bases. This CDR3 has 16 amino acids. Germline lookup yields CDR1 MNHEY and CDR2 SMNVEV (reference sequence). V lost 5 bases to trimming and J lost 4 bases; unmatched junction nucleotides: 8. CDR3 residues: CASSTPQGAGTGELFF. DNA for the CDR3: TGTGCCAGCAGTACACCACAGGGGGCGGGCACCGGGGAGCTGTTTTTT.

The chain couples TRBV30 to TRBJ1-4; no reliable D call. This CDR3 has 11 amino acids. Per germline, CDR1 GTSNPN and CDR2 SVGIG (reference sequence). Trimming stripped 2 bases from V and 7 bases from J, with 5 bases between. The CDR3 DNA follows: TGTGCCTGGAGTCCCCGTGAAAAACTGTTTTTT. Amino acid sequence: CAWSPREKLFF. The complete variable domain, with remaining parts taken from reference TRBV30 and TRBJ1-4, reads SQTIHQWPATLVQPVGSPLSLECTVEGTSNPNLYWYRQAAGRGLQLLFYSVGIGQISSEVPQNLSASRPQDRQFILSSKKLLLSDSGFYLCAWSPREKLFFGSGTQLSVL.

In this sample, this clonotype turned up a few times. The chain has TRBV20-1 and TRBJ1-1, with no clear D. The germline V gene encodes CDR1 DFQATT and CDR2 SNEGSKA (reference sequence). V was cut by 6 bases and J by 0 bases, with 14 bases left in between. The CDR3 is made up of 14 amino acids. CDR3 coding DNA: TGCAGTGCGCCGACATCCTTGATGAACACTGAAGCTTTCTTT. Protein product: CSAPTSLMNTEAFF.

The genes are TRBV5-1 and TRBJ1-6; D possibly corresponds to TRBD1 (6 bases). The CDR3 is 18 amino acids. Germline values: CDR1 SGHRS, CDR2 YFSETQ. Trimming removed 4 bases from V and 3 bases from J, with 20 bases in between. The DNA for the CDR3 is TGCGCCAGCAGCCACCCCGGACAGATAAAAAGCTATAATTCACCCCTCCACTTT. It specifies CASSHPGQIKSYNSPLHF.

This clonotype was seen many times. CDR3 in DNA: TGTGCCAGCAGCTTAGATCTCGGTTCACCCCTCCACTTT. Amino acids: CASSLDLGSPLHF. The chain employs TRBV11-2 and TRBJ1-6; D not certain. The germline V gene has CDR1 SGHAT and CDR2 FQNNGV. This CDR3 has 13 amino acids. V was trimmed by 0 bases and J by 9 bases, leaving 6 bases between them.

This rearrangement joins TRBV2 to TRBJ2-1; D is unclear. The CDR3 consists of 14 residues. Per germline, CDR1 SNHLY and CDR2 FYNNEI. Trimming took 8 bases from V and 3 from J, leaving 14 bases between them. The CDR3 region is CASQVQKGYNEQFF. CDR3 coding DNA: TGTGCCAGCCAGGTCCAAAAGGGCTACAATGAGCAGTTCTTC.

This clonotype has at least ten counts. The chain is built from TRBV4-3 and TRBJ1-6, with D tentatively TRBD1 (6 bases). Germline V CDR1 and CDR2: LGHNA, YSLEER. V was cut by 4 bases and J by 5 bases, with 15 bases left in between. This CDR3 contains 16 residues. The CDR3 nucleotides read TGCGCCAGCAGCCGCGGGCTCGGACAGAATAATTCACCCCTCCACTTT. Translated, it gives CASSRGLGQNNSPLHF.

This clonotype has at least ten counts. J is TRBJ2-7 and V is TRBV18; 10 bases agree with TRBD1. The CDR3 runs 16 residues. From germline, CDR1 is KGHSH and CDR2 LQKENI. Unmatched junction bases numbered 5, after V lost 0 bases and J lost 3 bases. CDR3 sequence reads: CASSPPGTGVLYEQYF. The CDR3 DNA sequence: TGTGCCAGCTCACCACCGGGGACAGGGGTCCTCTACGAGCAGTACTTC. The full variable domain, its missing parts supplied by reference TRBV18 and TRBJ2-7, is NAGVMQNPRHLVRRRGQEARLRCSPMKGHSHVYWYRQLPEEGLKFMVYLQKENIIDESGMPKERFSAEFPKEGPSILRIQQVVRGDSAAYFCASSPPGTGVLYEQYFGPGTRLTVT.

This chain uses TRBV6-2 or TRBV6-3 with TRBJ2-6; D remains ambiguous. Trimming took off 6 bases at V and 1 base at J, with 22 bases between the two ends. Germline CDR1 and CDR2: MNHEY and SVGEGT. CDR3 size: 19 residues. CDR3: CASRELLGQASSGANVLTF. The CDR3 coding sequence is TGTGCCAGCAGAGAACTACTTGGGCAGGCTTCTTCTGGGGCCAACGTCCTGACTTTC.

This clonotype was seen a few times. The chain carries TRBV7-2 and TRBJ2-7, with 9 positions matching TRBD2. Germline V CDR1 and CDR2: SGHTA, FQGNSA. The trim removed 1 base at V and 0 bases at J, leaving 4 bases unmatched. The CDR3 is 16 residues long. The CDR3 coding sequence is TGTGCCAGCAGCTTAGAGAGCGGGGGGAGCTCCTACGAGCAGTACTTC. Translating gives CASSLESGGSSYEQYF.

This chain connects TRBV10-3 to TRBJ2-1; 12 bases agree with TRBD2. Germline assignment: CDR1 ENHRY and CDR2 SYGVKD. The CDR3 runs 15 residues. V lost 2 bases, J lost 4 bases, and 0 bases stayed unmatched. The CDR3 DNA follows: TGTGCCATCAGTGAGACTAGCGGGGGGTACAATGAGCAGTTCTTC. Translating it yields CAISETSGGYNEQFF.

The gene calls are TRBV6-6 and TRBJ2-5; D perhaps matches TRBD2 (6 bases). This CDR3 spans 14 amino acids. Germline CDR1 is MNHNY and CDR2 is SVGAGI (reference sequence). V gave up 6 bases and J gave up 5 bases, with 16 bases separating them. CDR3 DNA: TGTGCCAGCAGGGACTCAGGGAGCGGGGAGACCCAGTACTTC. The encoded protein is CASRDSGSGETQYF.

The rearrangement joins TRBV29-1 to TRBJ1-5, with a tentative D call TRBD1 (5 bases). This CDR3 comprises 12 residues. Germline V gives CDR1 SQVTM, CDR2 ANQGSEA. Between the trimmed V and J ends, which lost 6 bases and 3 bases, there was a span of 9 bases. CDR3 DNA: TGCAGCGTCGGGGGACCCAATCAGCCCCAGCATTTT. Translation: CSVGGPNQPQHF.

This clonotype was seen repeatedly, ten times or more. The chain has TRBV2 and TRBJ1-1; a possible D gene is TRBD1 (5 bases). CDR1 is SNHLY and CDR2 is FYNNEI in the germline V gene. V lost 6 bases and J 5 bases, leaving 10 bases between the germline ends. This CDR3 spans 12 amino acids. The CDR3 nucleotides are TGTGCCAGCAGCGCCGGGGCGACTGAAGCTTTCTTT. It codes for CASSAGATEAFF.

This clonotype was observed a few times. V usage is TRBV28 and J usage is TRBJ2-1; 11 bases line up with TRBD2. This CDR3 comprises 17 residues. The V segment lost 5 bases and the J segment 6 bases; nucleotides outside the gene matches: 12. Germline loops: CDR1 MDHEN, CDR2 SYDVKM. The CDR3 is CASSPYGPGTSGNEQFF. The CDR3 DNA reads as TGTGCCAGCAGTCCTTACGGTCCAGGGACTAGCGGCAATGAGCAGTTCTTC.

Details on this clonotype: The junction does not match germline at one end; this may be a read error. This sequence joins TRBV2 and TRBJ2-7; possible D gene TRBD2, 5 bases. The CDR3 spans 13 residues. CDR1 and CDR2 (germline): SNHLY, FYNNEI. The CDR3 sequence is CASRPAMAGVLHF. The DNA for the CDR3 is TGTGCCAGCAGGCCAGCGATGGCGGGTGTCTTGCACTTC.

The rearrangement links TRBV7-2 to TRBJ1-5; D is perhaps TRBD1 (5 bases). This CDR3 has 13 amino acids. Trimming cost V 2 bases and J 6 bases, with 8 bases left between them. Germline assignment: CDR1 SGHTA and CDR2 FQGNSA. The CDR3 region has the DNA TGTGCCAGCAGCTTATGGGGGAGTCAGCCCCAGCATTTT. This codes for CASSLWGSQPQHF.

V and J are TRBV28 and TRBJ2-7; 9 bases match TRBD2. J was trimmed by 4 bases and V by 4 bases; bases with no gene match: 11. The CDR3 spans 16 residues. Per germline, CDR1 MDHEN and CDR2 SYDVKM. The CDR3 DNA reads TGTGCCAGCAGTTCCGCCGGGACTAGCTTTATTTACGAGCAGTACTTC. Protein sequence: CASSSAGTSFIYEQYF.